These 30 T cell receptor beta chains originate from one sample sequenced in a study of cytomegalovirus exposure and HLA in healthy donors. TCRdb keeps only in-frame clones here, not all; method: immunoSEQ multiplex PCR. Found here are approximately 64,000 clones, approximately 90% of them singletons; the top ten hold around 1.5%. Sequencing was performed on PBMCs. The receptors derive from a woman under 30 in good health and CMV-seronegative.

The gene calls are TRBV6-5 and TRBJ2-7; 9 positions agree with TRBD2. Germline loops: CDR1 MNHEY, CDR2 SVGAGI. CDR3 length: 15 amino acids. V was clipped by 3 bases and J by 0 bases; unmatched bases: 3. This CDR3 reads CASSYSGGPSYEQYF. DNA of the CDR3: TGTGCCAGCAGTTATAGCGGGGGACCCTCCTACGAGCAGTACTTC.

The chain couples TRBV27 to TRBJ2-7; weak D call: TRBD2 (5 bases). V was trimmed by 5 bases and J by 7 bases, leaving 15 bases between them. CDR1 and CDR2 (germline): MNHEY, SMNVEV (reference sequence). The CDR3 is made up of 13 amino acids. CDR3 sequence reads: CASSEAWETEQYF. CDR3 bases: TGTGCCAGCAGTGAGGCCTGGGAGACGGAGCAGTACTTC.

Only one count was recorded for this clone. The rearrangement links TRBV19 to TRBJ2-7, with D tentatively TRBD1 (5 bases). Deletions cut 7 bases from V and 6 bases from J, with 19 bases between. The CDR3 consists of 14 residues. Germline CDR1 is LNHDA and CDR2 is SQIVND (reference sequence). CDR3 DNA sequence: TGTGCCAGTACCCCCGCGCAGGGCCCCGGCGAGCAGTACTTC. This gives the protein CASTPAQGPGEQYF. Full variable domain (missing parts from reference TRBV19 and TRBJ2-7): DGGITQSPKYLFRKEGQNVTLSCEQNLNHDAMYWYRQDPGQGLRLIYYSQIVNDFQKGDIAEGYSVSREKKESFPLTVTSAQKNPTAFYLCASTPAQGPGEQYFGPGTRLTVT.

The CDR3 DNA reads TGTGCCAGCAGTCCACTCTTCAGGGGATATACTGAAGCTTTCTTT. This sequence encodes CASSPLFRGYTEAFF. V usage is TRBV28 and J usage is TRBJ1-1; TRBD1 is a possible D gene (6 bases). Germline V gene data show CDR1 as MDHEN and CDR2 as SYDVKM. Deletions cut 5 bases from V and 5 bases from J, with 18 bases between. CDR3 length equals 15 residues. Full variable domain (outside the CDR3, taken from reference TRBV28 and TRBJ1-1): DVKVTQSSRYLVKRTGEKVFLECVQDMDHENMFWYRQDPGLGLRLIYFSYDVKMKEKGDIPEGYSVSREKKERFSLILESASTNQTSMYLCASSPLFRGYTEAFFGQGTRLTVV.

The genes are TRBV29-1 and TRBJ2-1, with TRBD1 matching 8 bases. This CDR3 is built from 16 residues. The J segment lost 0 bases and the V segment lost 5 bases, leaving 9 bases of the junction unmatched. In germline, CDR1 is SQVTM, CDR2 ANQGSEA. The CDR3 protein is CSVNLWTGSSYNEQFF. The CDR3, as DNA: TGCAGCGTTAATTTATGGACAGGGAGCTCCTACAATGAGCAGTTCTTC.

This clone was counted a single time. The chain joins TRBV2 to TRBJ1-1; D gene unclear. The CDR3 has 14 amino acids. Trimming removed 2 bases at V and 2 bases at J, with 9 bases between. Per germline, CDR1 SNHLY and CDR2 FYNNEI. In DNA form, the CDR3 reads TGTGCCAGCAGTGAAACATATTTTAACACTGAAGCTTTCTTT. Encoded protein: CASSETYFNTEAFF.

This clone is a singleton in its sample. This rearrangement joins TRBV11-2 to TRBJ2-7; maybe TRBD1 (5 bases). Germline CDR1 is SGHAT and CDR2 is FQNNGV. The germline V and J ends were trimmed by 9 bases and 2 bases, with 20 bases remaining between them. The CDR3 totals 15 residues. This chain's CDR3 is CASSVVGRAAYEQYF. In DNA form, the CDR3 reads TGTGCCAGTTCAGTAGTGGGCAGGGCGGCCTACGAGCAGTACTTC.

This clone has a single count. The chain carries TRBV19 and TRBJ1-2; D may be TRBD1 (5 bases). The V gene lost 4 bases and the J gene lost 4 bases, with 7 bases spanning the gap. CDR3 length equals 12 residues. Per the germline V gene, CDR1 is LNHDA and CDR2 is SQIVND (reference sequence). CDR3 DNA: TGTGCCAGTAGTAGGGACTCCTATGGCTACACCTTC. Encoded protein: CASSRDSYGYTF.

The chain has TRBV7-2 and TRBJ2-7; 7 bases line up with TRBD1. Losses at the gene ends were 4 bases for V and 5 bases for J; bases not matched to a gene: 8. The CDR3 has 14 amino acids. The germline CDR1 and CDR2 sequences are SGHTA and FQGNSA. CDR3 residues: CASSSTGRVDEQYF. In nucleotides, the CDR3 is TGTGCCAGCAGCTCGACAGGGAGAGTCGACGAGCAGTACTTC.

The chain is built from TRBV6-5 and TRBJ2-6; tentatively, D is TRBD1 (5 bases). CDR1 is MNHEY and CDR2 is SVGAGI in the germline V gene. This CDR3 contains 12 residues. V was pared by 8 bases and J by 4 bases, with 6 bases between. CDR3 sequence: CASRTGANVLTF. The CDR3 coding sequence is TGTGCCAGCCGGACAGGGGCCAACGTCCTGACTTTC.

The chain employs TRBV19 and TRBJ1-1; TRBD1 aligns across 9 bases. The CDR3 is 15 amino acids. Germline-derived CDR1 and CDR2 are LNHDA and SQIVND (reference sequence). The V and J ends lost 4 bases and 1 base, in that order; junction bases with no gene match: 4. The CDR3 nucleotides are TGTGCCAGTAGTAGCCGGGACAGGGCGAACACTGAAGCTTTCTTT. Translated: CASSSRDRANTEAFF.

V gene TRBV20-1 combines with J gene TRBJ2-4, with D maybe TRBD1 (5 bases). Between the trimmed V and J ends, which lost 3 bases and 8 bases, there was a span of 8 bases. This CDR3 has 11 amino acids. Germline V gene lookup returns CDR1 DFQATT and CDR2 SNEGSKA (reference sequence). The DNA of the CDR3 is TGCAGTGCTAGTCCCAGGGACATTCAGTACTTC. This sequence encodes CSASPRDIQYF.

The J gene is TRBJ2-1, the V gene TRBV5-1, with 8 bases fitting TRBD2. Germline CDR1 is SGHRS and CDR2 is YFSETQ. With 0 bases clipped from V and 4 bases from J, the junction kept 6 bases outside the gene matches. The CDR3 sequence is 16 residues long. In nucleotides, the CDR3 is TGCGCCAGCAGCTTGGCCCAGACTAGCGTATACAATGAGCAGTTCTTC. It specifies CASSLAQTSVYNEQFF.

This clone has just one count. The junction shows a germline mismatch at one end, possibly a read error. This chain connects TRBV7-7 to TRBJ2-3; 7 positions match TRBD2. Germline loops: CDR1 SSHAT, CDR2 FNYEAQ (reference sequence). CDR3 length equals 15 residues. The CDR3 region has the DNA TGTGCTAGCAGCCCACTAGCGTCGAGCACAGATACGCAGTATTTT. It codes for CASSPLASSTDTQYF.

The genes are TRBV4-3 and TRBJ2-6; 7 bases fit TRBD1. The CDR3 loop spans 21 amino acids. Germline V gene data show CDR1 as LGHNA and CDR2 as YSLEER. The J segment lost 2 bases and the V segment lost 0 bases, leaving 16 bases of the junction unmatched. The CDR3 protein is CASSQENRMDRSLAGANVLTF. DNA for the CDR3: TGCGCCAGCAGCCAAGAAAACCGCATGGACAGGTCTTTAGCTGGGGCCAACGTCCTGACTTTC.

V is TRBV7-9 and J is TRBJ2-7; 7 bases match TRBD1. The CDR3 totals 15 residues. Germline assignment: CDR1 SEHNR and CDR2 FQNEAQ (reference sequence). V was pared by 5 bases and J by 0 bases, with 7 bases of the junction left unmatched. The CDR3 coding sequence is TGTGCCAGCAGCAATCAACAGGGGACCTCCTACGAGCAGTACTTC. It encodes CASSNQQGTSYEQYF.

V usage is TRBV7-3 and J usage is TRBJ2-7; TRBD2 agrees at 7 bases. Looked up from germline, CDR1 is SGHTA and CDR2 is FQGTGA. V trimming: 6 bases; J trimming: 2 bases; junction bases outside the gene matches: 7. The CDR3 extends over 14 amino acids. The CDR3, as DNA: TGTGCCAGCAGTCTGGGGGAGGGCCCCTACGAGCAGTACTTC. Amino acids: CASSLGEGPYEQYF.

V is TRBV7-3 and J is TRBJ2-1; 10 bases line up with TRBD2. J gave up 9 bases and V 5 bases, and 13 bases lay outside the gene matches. The length of the CDR3 is 16 residues. CDR1 and CDR2 from the germline V gene are SGHTA and FQGTGA. In DNA form, the CDR3 reads TGTGCCAGCAGCGGAAACAGCGGGAGGGCCCTAATTGAGCAGTTCTTC. Its translation is CASSGNSGRALIEQFF. The full variable domain, completed using reference TRBV7-3 and TRBJ2-1, is GAGVSQTPSNKVTEKGKYVELRCDPISGHTALYWYRQSLGQGPEFLIYFQGTGAADDSGLPNDRFFAVRPEGSVSTLKIQRTERGDSAVYLCASSGNSGRALIEQFFGPGTRLTVL.

This chain joins TRBV6-5 and TRBJ2-7, with D tentatively TRBD2 (5 bases). Trimming left V 0 bases short and J 6 bases short, with 12 bases between. This CDR3 has 14 amino acids. CDR1 is MNHEY, CDR2 SVGAGI, per germline. CDR3 DNA: TGTGCCAGCAGTTACTCCCCTAGCTTGGGCGAGCAGTACTTC. As protein: CASSYSPSLGEQYF.

The genes are TRBV6-5 and TRBJ2-7; TRBD1 agrees at 10 bases. Unmatched junction bases numbered 5, after V lost 5 bases and J lost 4 bases. The CDR3 loop spans 14 amino acids. Looked up from germline, CDR1 is MNHEY and CDR2 is SVGAGI. CDR3 nucleotides: TGTGCCAGCAGTGCCGGGACAGGGGATTACGAGCAGTACTTC. It yields the protein CASSAGTGDYEQYF.

This clone appeared once. The V gene is TRBV7-3, the J gene TRBJ1-1, with a tentative D call TRBD1 (6 bases). The germline gives CDR1 SGHTA, CDR2 FQGTGA. V was cut by 1 base and J by 4 bases, with 13 bases left in between. The CDR3 has 15 residues. The CDR3 protein is CASSLSGGASTEAFF. CDR3 nucleotide sequence: TGTGCCAGCAGCTTAAGTGGGGGGGCGAGCACTGAAGCTTTCTTT.

This clone was observed a single time. V and J are TRBV5-1 and TRBJ2-3, with 7 positions matching TRBD2. V lost 4 bases and J lost 0; bases outside the gene matches: 5. Germline CDR1 SGHRS, CDR2 YFSETQ. The CDR3 spans 15 residues. CDR3 region: CASSDLGGSTDTQYF. The CDR3 DNA reads TGCGCCAGCAGCGATCTCGGGGGGAGCACAGATACGCAGTATTTT. The complete variable domain, with remaining parts taken from reference TRBV5-1 and TRBJ2-3, reads KAGVTQTPRYLIKTRGQQVTLSCSPISGHRSVSWYQQTPGQGLQFLFEYFSETQRNKGNFPGRFSGRQFSNSRSEMNVSTLELGDSALYLCASSDLGGSTDTQYFGPGTRLTVL.

The chain has TRBV6-5 and TRBJ1-4; D possibly corresponds to TRBD1 (6 bases). CDR1 is MNHEY, CDR2 SVGAGI, per germline. V was cut by 6 bases and J by 5 bases, with 13 bases left in between. The CDR3 contains 14 residues. CDR3 DNA sequence: TGTGCCAGCAGAGCTCAGGGGCTAAATGAAAAACTGTTTTTT. It codes for CASRAQGLNEKLFF.

This clone has more than one count but fewer than ten. Here the CDR3 DNA reads TGTGCCAGCACTGGACAGATTAATCAGCCCCAGCATTTT. It codes for CASTGQINQPQHF. The rearrangement links TRBV2 to TRBJ1-5; TRBD1 is a possible D gene (6 bases). V was pared by 7 bases and J by 4 bases, with 11 bases between. Per germline, CDR1 SNHLY and CDR2 FYNNEI. CDR3 length equals 13 residues.

V gene TRBV7-3 combines with J gene TRBJ2-2, with D uncertain. Germline CDR1 and CDR2: SGHTA and FQGTGA. This CDR3 is built from 13 residues. V shed 5 bases and J shed 2 bases, with 6 bases lying between them. CDR3 bases: TGTGCCAGCAGCCCAGTCAACACCGGGGAGCTGTTTTTT. It is translated as CASSPVNTGELFF.

The chain couples TRBV4-1 to TRBJ2-6, with D hard to call. V lost 1 base and J 4 bases, leaving 8 bases between the germline ends. The CDR3 length is 15 residues. Germline lookup yields CDR1 MGHRA and CDR2 YSYEKL. The CDR3 spells CASSQATLGANVLTF. The CDR3 nucleotides read TGCGCCAGCAGCCAAGCTACTCTGGGGGCCAACGTCCTGACTTTC.

In its sample, this clone was seen once. The chain is built from TRBV18 and TRBJ2-6; possibly TRBD2 for D (7 bases). Germline CDR1 is KGHSH and CDR2 is LQKENI. The CDR3 is 17 amino acids. The V end lost 3 bases, the J end lost 0 bases, and 12 bases lay between the germline ends. CDR3 nucleotides: TGTGCCAGCTCACCGAGGGGGGGTTACTCTGGGGCCAACGTCCTGACTTTC. Its protein is CASSPRGGYSGANVLTF.

The rearrangement links TRBV7-2 to TRBJ2-3; maybe TRBD1 (5 bases). CDR1 is SGHTA, CDR2 FQGNSA, per germline. The CDR3 totals 17 residues. The ends were cut back, 0 bases at V and 1 base at J, with 14 bases in the middle. This CDR3 is CASSLAFSSGRTDTQYF. The CDR3 DNA reads as TGTGCCAGCAGCTTAGCGTTCTCGTCAGGGCGCACAGATACGCAGTATTTT.

The chain links TRBV19 to TRBJ1-1, with 8 nucleotides matching TRBD1. CDR1 is LNHDA and CDR2 is SQIVND in the germline V gene (reference sequence). Germline trimming cut 7 bases from V and 1 base from J; bases unmatched to any gene: 5. This CDR3 has 14 amino acids. DNA for the CDR3: TGTGCCAGTACCGCCGGGACAGGGAACACTGAAGCTTTCTTT. Residues: CASTAGTGNTEAFF. Variable domain in full (rest from reference TRBV19 and TRBJ1-1): DGGITQSPKYLFRKEGQNVTLSCEQNLNHDAMYWYRQDPGQGLRLIYYSQIVNDFQKGDIAEGYSVSREKKESFPLTVTSAQKNPTAFYLCASTAGTGNTEAFFGQGTRLTVV.

The J gene is TRBJ1-2, the V gene TRBV10-3, with D uncertain. In germline, CDR1 is ENHRY, CDR2 SYGVKD. This CDR3 has 17 amino acids. V was clipped by 0 bases and J by 4 bases, with 18 bases between them. The CDR3 DNA sequence: TGTGCCATCAGTGAGTCGGGGAGTAGGGCAGATCTCTATGGCTACACCTTC. It is translated as CAISESGSRADLYGYTF.